This T cell receptor (beta chain) was recorded in a study of blood T cell repertoires in COVID-19. TCRdb's table, derived via immunoSEQ multiplex PCR, lists solely in-frame clones and lacks some. This sample has a few hundred thousand clones; around 80% occur once, and the top ten carry under 5.5%. The CDR3 totals 12 residues. The V and J ends lost 2 bases and 9 bases respectively, with 8 bases between them. CDR1 and CDR2 from the germline V gene are GTSNPN and SVGIG (reference sequence). This clone came up once. Sequencing was done on a sample of peripheral blood. The chain uses TRBV30 and TRBJ1-6; no reliable D call. The sequence came from a man aged 60 to 69 with acute or convalescent COVID-19. CDR3 sequence reads: CAWSYGSSPLHF. The CDR3 region has the DNA TGTGCCTGGAGTTATGGGAGTTCACCCCTCCACTTT. Full variable domain (missing parts from reference TRBV30 and TRBJ1-6): SQTIHQWPATLVQPVGSPLSLECTVEGTSNPNLYWYRQAAGRGLQLLFYSVGIGQISSEVPQNLSASRPQDRQFILSSKKLLLSDSGFYLCAWSYGSSPLHFGNGTRLTVT.